These 30 T cell receptor beta chains originate from one sample sequenced in a study of T cells after yellow fever vaccination. TCRdb re-analysed the 5' RACE reads in MiXCR, keeping a single row per CDR3 protein. The data hold around 140,000 distinct CDR3 sequences, with around 6.3% observed a single time. This material consisted of CD4+ T cells sorted from PBMCs, taken 10 days after the yellow fever booster vaccination. Receptors were obtained from a young man who received the YFV17D yellow fever vaccine.

This clonotype was seen at least ten times. This chain joins TRBV20-1 and TRBJ2-7, with D unresolved. This CDR3 has 13 amino acids. With 1 base removed from V and 6 bases from J, the gap between germline ends came to 13 bases. Germline CDR1 and CDR2: DFQATT and SNEGSKA (reference sequence). The CDR3 sequence: CSARGLRALEQYF. CDR3 coding DNA: TGCAGTGCTAGAGGTCTTCGGGCCCTCGAGCAGTACTTC.

This clonotype was recorded at least ten times. This chain connects TRBV9 to TRBJ2-7; TRBD2 agrees at 8 bases. CDR1 SGDLS and CDR2 YYNGEE come from the germline V gene. The CDR3 contains 16 residues. V dropped 4 bases and J dropped 0; count of bases not matched to a gene: 9. CDR3 region: CASSSRLAPDSYEQYF. The CDR3 bases are TGTGCCAGCAGCTCTAGACTAGCGCCAGACTCCTACGAGCAGTACTTC.

This clonotype was observed at least ten times. The chain recombines TRBV11-2 with TRBJ1-5; D not certain. The CDR3 totals 13 residues. Germline V CDR1 and CDR2: SGHAT, FQNNGV. The V end was cut by 1 base, the J end by 6 bases, with 7 bases between. This CDR3 is CASSLGVGQPQHF. The CDR3 nucleotides read TGTGCCAGCAGCTTAGGGGTAGGTCAGCCCCAGCATTTT.

This chain links TRBV7-9 with TRBJ2-7; 8 positions agree with TRBD1. The CDR3 runs to 15 residues. Germline values: CDR1 SEHNR, CDR2 FQNEAQ (reference sequence). V lost 6 bases and J lost 1; bases outside the gene matches: 8. The DNA for the CDR3 is TGTGCCAGCAGTCTTGGGACAGGACTTTCCTACGAGCAGTACTTC. This sequence encodes CASSLGTGLSYEQYF.

Ten or more counts support this clonotype. The CDR3 is CASRPPGTSGGWGINEQFF. CDR3 DNA: TGTGCCAGCCGCCCCCCCGGGACTAGCGGAGGGTGGGGTATCAATGAGCAGTTCTTC. The genes are TRBV11-2 and TRBJ2-1, with TRBD2 matching over 11 bases. CDR3 length: 19 residues. Germline V gene lookup returns CDR1 SGHAT and CDR2 FQNNGV. After removal of 8 bases from V and 6 bases from J, the junction contained 21 bases not matched to a gene.

This clonotype showed up many times. The gene calls are TRBV4-3 and TRBJ2-7; TRBD1 agrees at 7 bases. Germline CDR1 is LGHNA and CDR2 is YSLEER. CDR3 size: 15 residues. V shed 2 bases and J 2 bases; nucleotides not matched to a gene: 6. The CDR3 reads CASSQSDRVPYEQYF. The DNA for the CDR3 is TGCGCCAGCAGCCAATCCGACAGGGTGCCCTACGAGCAGTACTTC.

This clonotype has ten or more counts. V and J are TRBV7-2 and TRBJ1-2, with 12 bases aligning to TRBD1. The CDR3 runs to 16 residues. The junction had 8 bases not matched to a gene; V was cut back by 4 bases and J by 5 bases. Germline CDR1 is SGHTA and CDR2 is FQGNSA. The CDR3 DNA reads as TGTGCCAGCAGCTCCCCCGGGGACAGGGGGCTTTATGGCTACACCTTC. It specifies CASSSPGDRGLYGYTF.

This clonotype showed up many times. The gene calls are TRBV20-1 and TRBJ2-7; D is perhaps TRBD1 (6 bases). Germline V gene lookup returns CDR1 DFQATT and CDR2 SNEGSKA (reference sequence). V was cut by 8 bases and J by 0 bases, with 11 bases left in between. CDR3 length: 12 residues. This CDR3 reads CSRTDSSYEQYF. The DNA for the CDR3 is TGCAGTAGGACGGACAGCTCCTACGAGCAGTACTTC.

This clonotype was observed many times. The V gene is TRBV5-5, the J gene TRBJ2-1; D unresolved. Trimming took off 0 bases at V and 5 bases at J, with 6 bases between the two ends. Germline-derived CDR1 and CDR2 are SGHKS and YYEKEE (reference sequence). CDR3 length: 13 amino acids. CDR3 DNA sequence: TGTGCCAGCAGCTTGGAGCCCAACAATGAGCAGTTCTTC. It codes for CASSLEPNNEQFF. The complete variable domain, with remaining parts taken from reference TRBV5-5 and TRBJ2-1, reads DAGVTQSPTHLIKTRGQQVTLRCSPISGHKSVSWYQQVLGQGPQFIFQYYEKEERGRGNFPDRFSARQFPNYSSELNVNALLLGDSALYLCASSLEPNNEQFFGPGTRLTVL.

In this sample, this clonotype turned up many times. The junction does not match germline at one end; this may be a read error. V is TRBV7-2 and J is TRBJ2-7; the match to TRBD1 covers 7 bases. The germline V gene has CDR1 SGHTA and CDR2 FQGNSA. This CDR3 has 9 amino acids. This CDR3 is CASSSRDSF. CDR3 nucleotide sequence: TGTGCCAGCAGCTCAAGGGACAGCTTC.

This clonotype was observed many times. The chain couples TRBV9 to TRBJ2-1, with D uncertain. V was clipped by 0 bases and J by 4 bases, with 5 bases between them. The CDR3 extends over 13 amino acids. Germline V gene lookup returns CDR1 SGDLS and CDR2 YYNGEE. For the CDR3, the DNA is TGTGCCAGCAGCGTAGGTCCGTACAATGAGCAGTTCTTC. This sequence encodes CASSVGPYNEQFF.

The table lists this clonotype with many counts. V is TRBV6-5 and J is TRBJ2-7; 8 bases are shared with TRBD2. Germline CDR1 reads MNHEY; CDR2 reads SVGAGI. This CDR3 is built from 15 residues. V was pared by 0 bases and J by 6 bases, with 7 bases of the junction left unmatched. The CDR3 protein is CASSYSGLAASEQYF. The DNA of the CDR3 is TGTGCCAGCAGTTACTCCGGACTAGCTGCGTCCGAGCAGTACTTC.

This clonotype came up many times. The chain couples TRBV12-3 or TRBV12-4 to TRBJ1-4, with D possibly being TRBD1 (6 bases). The CDR3 consists of 14 residues. Deletions cut 5 bases from V and 3 bases from J, with 10 bases between. The CDR3, as DNA: TGTGCCAGCAGTCAGGACAGAGCTAATGAAAAACTGTTTTTT. This sequence encodes CASSQDRANEKLFF.

This clonotype was counted many times. The chain links TRBV11-2 to TRBJ1-2; no definite D call. CDR1 SGHAT and CDR2 FQNNGV come from the germline V gene. CDR3 length: 12 amino acids. V shed 5 bases and J shed 3 bases, with 7 bases lying between them. CDR3 DNA sequence: TGTGCCAGCAGCGCAATGGACTATGGCTACACCTTC. Translating it yields CASSAMDYGYTF.

Only a few counts were recorded for this clonotype. The V gene is TRBV6-5, the J gene TRBJ1-6; no clear D gene. This CDR3 has 15 amino acids. V was trimmed by 6 bases and J by 9 bases, leaving 18 bases between them. Germline lookup yields CDR1 MNHEY and CDR2 SVGAGI. The chain's CDR3 is CASRAGRESGSPLHF. For the CDR3, the DNA is TGTGCCAGCAGGGCGGGGAGGGAATCCGGTTCACCCCTCCACTTT.

This clonotype was seen at least ten times. V and J are TRBV7-9 and TRBJ2-3; perhaps D is TRBD1 or TRBD2 (5 bases each). Germline V gives CDR1 SEHNR, CDR2 FQNEAQ (reference sequence). V gave up 5 bases and J gave up 3 bases, with 12 bases separating them. The CDR3 runs 14 residues. DNA of the CDR3: TGTGCCAGCAGCCCCCCGAGGGGAACAGATACGCAGTATTTT. Protein: CASSPPRGTDTQYF.

This clonotype occurred a few times. J is TRBJ2-1 and V is TRBV19; 10 bases fit TRBD2. Germline assignment: CDR1 LNHDA and CDR2 SQIVND (reference sequence). V trimming: 6 bases; J trimming: 7 bases; junction bases outside the gene matches: 9. CDR3 length equals 15 residues. The CDR3 DNA is TGTGCCAGTAGATCCACCGGGACTAGCGAGAATGAGCAGTTCTTC. Its protein is CASRSTGTSENEQFF. The variable domain in full, completed from reference TRBV19 and TRBJ2-1, reads DGGITQSPKYLFRKEGQNVTLSCEQNLNHDAMYWYRQDPGQGLRLIYYSQIVNDFQKGDIAEGYSVSREKKESFPLTVTSAQKNPTAFYLCASRSTGTSENEQFFGPGTRLTVL.

This clonotype came up a few times. This chain uses TRBV5-4 with TRBJ2-4, with TRBD2 matching over 12 bases. Trimming took 0 bases from V and 6 from J; bases not matched to a gene: 1. Germline values: CDR1 SGHNT, CDR2 YYREEE (reference sequence). This CDR3 has 15 amino acids. CDR3: CASSLATSGRNIQYF. The CDR3 DNA follows: TGTGCCAGCAGCTTGGCGACTAGCGGGAGAAACATTCAGTACTTC.

This clonotype was detected many times. The chain combines TRBV24-1 with TRBJ2-5; the D gene is possibly TRBD2 (6 bases). The CDR3 has 13 amino acids. Trimming removed 4 bases from V and 2 bases from J, with 7 bases in between. CDR1 is KGHDR, CDR2 SFDVKD, per germline. This chain's CDR3 is CATSEGGQETQYF. CDR3 nucleotides: TGTGCCACCAGTGAGGGGGGACAAGAGACCCAGTACTTC.

In this sample, this clonotype turned up many times. The chain combines TRBV12-3 or TRBV12-4 with TRBJ2-2; D uncertain. With 8 bases removed from V and 1 base from J, the gap between germline ends came to 8 bases. The CDR3 spans 13 residues. The DNA of the CDR3 is TGTGCCAGCTACCACAGGAACACCGGGGAGCTGTTTTTT. Protein product: CASYHRNTGELFF.

This clonotype came up many times. J is TRBJ1-4 and V is TRBV10-3, with D possibly being TRBD1 (5 bases). The length of the CDR3 is 15 residues. Germline CDR1 ENHRY, CDR2 SYGVKD. The V gene lost 2 bases and the J gene lost 2 bases, with 9 bases spanning the gap. The CDR3 coding sequence is TGTGCCATCAGTGAGGGGGCAGGCACTAATGAAAAACTGTTTTTT. This gives the protein CAISEGAGTNEKLFF.

The chain links TRBV6-5 to TRBJ2-1; the D is unclear. Deletions cut 2 bases from V and 6 bases from J, with 11 bases between. Germline V gene sequence: CDR1 MNHEY, CDR2 SVGAGI. This CDR3 spans 14 amino acids. The CDR3 DNA sequence: TGTGCCAGCAGTTACGCGGACCCCACCAATGAGCAGTTCTTC. It codes for CASSYADPTNEQFF.

This clonotype was counted many times. Written as DNA, the CDR3 is TGTGCCAGCAGCTTAATTGGGAGCGGGGAGCTGTTTTTT. Encoded protein: CASSLIGSGELFF. The chain joins TRBV7-3 to TRBJ2-2, with D tentatively TRBD2 (5 bases). This CDR3 region has 13 residues. Germline-derived CDR1 and CDR2 are SGHTA and FQGTGA. Trimming removed 1 base at V and 7 bases at J, with 7 bases between.

In its sample, this clonotype was seen many times. The gene calls are TRBV24-1 and TRBJ2-2; either TRBD1 or TRBD2 may supply D (5 bases each). Trimming took off 9 bases at V and 2 bases at J, with 12 bases between the two ends. Germline values: CDR1 KGHDR, CDR2 SFDVKD. The CDR3 is made up of 14 amino acids. The CDR3 loop reads CATSRGVNTGELFF. As DNA, the CDR3 is TGTGCCACCTCCAGAGGGGTAAACACCGGGGAGCTGTTTTTT.

This clonotype has a handful of counts. The rearrangement links TRBV11-1 to TRBJ1-2; no clear D. Per the germline V gene, CDR1 is SGHAT and CDR2 is FQDESV (reference sequence). V was pared by 5 bases and J by 1 base, with 26 bases between. CDR3 length equals 19 residues. The CDR3 region is CASSKNFREPPRDNYGYTF. Written as DNA, the CDR3 is TGTGCCAGCAGCAAAAACTTCCGGGAACCGCCTAGGGATAACTATGGCTACACCTTC.

The chain is built from TRBV29-1 and TRBJ2-5; TRBD1 agrees at 8 bases. Germline lookup yields CDR1 SQVTM and CDR2 ANQGSEA. V lost 3 bases, J lost 4 bases, and 4 bases stayed unmatched. The CDR3 is 13 amino acids. The DNA of the CDR3 is TGCAGCGTTGACTGGCAGGGGGCAGAGACCCAGTACTTC. Residues: CSVDWQGAETQYF.

This clonotype was detected ten times or more. This chain uses TRBV27 with TRBJ1-5; unclear D gene. The CDR3 covers 12 residues. The ends were cut back, 5 bases at V and 3 bases at J, with 5 bases in the middle. Germline V gene data show CDR1 as MNHEY and CDR2 as SMNVEV (reference sequence). CDR3 sequence: CASSRINQPQHF. DNA of the CDR3: TGTGCCAGCAGTCGTATCAATCAGCCCCAGCATTTT.

This clonotype was seen many times. The J gene is TRBJ2-5, the V gene TRBV6-2 or TRBV6-3; D unclear. V was shortened by 6 bases and J by 5 bases, with 16 bases between the two germline ends. Germline V gene data show CDR1 as MNHEY and CDR2 as SVGEGT. This CDR3 has 14 amino acids. The DNA of the CDR3 is TGTGCCAGCAGCGACCCGGAAAAGTGGGAGACCCAGTACTTC. It codes for CASSDPEKWETQYF.

The chain employs TRBV12-3 or TRBV12-4 and TRBJ2-7; D ambiguous. Trimming stripped 1 base from V and 3 bases from J, with 10 bases between. This CDR3 is built from 14 residues. The CDR3, as DNA: TGTGCCAGCAGTTTAGGCAGTACGGACTACGAGCAGTACTTC. Its translation: CASSLGSTDYEQYF.

In this sample, this clonotype turned up many times. One end of the junction is discordant with germline, which a read error may explain. The V call is TRBV7-2, the J call TRBJ1-1, with a possible D match to TRBD1 (5 bases). CDR3 length: 13 residues. The V gene's germline CDR1 is SGHTA and CDR2 FQGNSA. CDR3 residues: CASRLDRRTEAFF. DNA for the CDR3: TGTGCCAGCAGATTAGACAGACGGACTGAAGCTTTCTTT. Combining the CDR3 with reference TRBV7-2 and TRBJ1-1 gives the whole variable domain GAGVSQSPSNKVTEKGKDVELRCDPISGHTALYWYRQSLGQGLEFLIYFQGNSAPDKSGLPSDRFSAERTGGSVSTLTIQRTQQEDSAVYLCASRLDRRTEAFFGQGTRLTVV.